This TCR beta chain came from a study of blood T cell repertoires in COVID-19. Those who participated ranged in age from roughly 18 to 100 years and resided in about 24 US areas. Study processing details: Amplifying reference gene primers gave estimates of nucleated cell counts. This table comes from immunoSEQ multiplex PCR, and its TCRdb copy is limited to in-frame clones, with some not included. V, J and clone size are taken as reported in that table, and D and trimming were inferred from the DNA itself. The table includes roughly 250,000 clones, roughly 88% detected once. This clone was seen only a few times. Germline CDR1 and CDR2: LNHNV and YYDKDF (reference sequence). The CDR3 loop spans 17 amino acids. The V end was cut by 0 bases, the J end by 0 bases, with 12 bases between.

This rearrangement joins TRBV15 to TRBJ1-3; no firm D call. Sample: PBMCs or T cells enriched from blood (not recorded which). This clonotype was obtained from a woman aged 40 to 50 with acute COVID-19. CDR3 nucleotide sequence: TGTGCCACCAGCAGAGATAACGGGGTCCTCTCTGGAAACACCATATATTTT. It codes for CATSRDNGVLSGNTIYF.